Listed below are T cell receptor beta chains from one sample, sequenced in a study of CD8+ T cells in alopecia areata. The table came from immunoSEQ multiplex PCR; TCRdb's copy has only in-frame clones and leaves some out. In the table there are about 150,000 clones, 40% to 65% of which are singletons. Sample: CD8+ T cells sorted from blood, taken at week 0. The receptors were gathered from a human donor with alopecia areata. Both conserved end residues are part of each CDR3. A D gene is named only where the DNA matches it firmly. Clone sizes are given selectively: once, few, many, or a class where the clone is expanded.

>TRBV19|TRBJ1-1|15|few|TRBD1
CASSIGTGLNTEAFF
TGTGCCAGTAGTATTGGGACAGGGCTGAACACTGAAGCTTTCTTT
>TRBV7-6|TRBJ1-1|14|NA|TRBD1
CASSARQGATEAFF
TGTGCCAGCAGCGCCAGACAGGGGGCTACGGAAGCTTTCTTT
>TRBV4-3|TRBJ1-1|16|few|NA
CASSQDRWGPNTEAFF
TGCGCCAGCAGCCAAGATCGGTGGGGCCCGAACACTGAAGCTTTCTTT
>TRBV30|TRBJ1-1|12|NA|NA
CAWSPVWGEAFF
TGTGCCTGGAGTCCTGTATGGGGTGAAGCTTTCTTT
>TRBV5-1|TRBJ1-2|15|NA|TRBD1
CASNPTGGDIYGYTF
TGCGCCAGCAATCCTACAGGGGGCGATATCTATGGCTACACCTTC
>TRBV6-5|TRBJ1-1|14|NA|NA
CASSLQTANTEAFF
TGTGCCAGCAGTTTACAGACAGCGAACACTGAAGCTTTCTTT
>TRBV9|TRBJ1-2|14|NA|TRBD1
CASSGQGTNYGYTF
TGTGCCAGCAGCGGACAGGGGACGAACTATGGCTACACCTTC
>TRBV29-1|TRBJ1-1|12|NA|NA
CSVDYRVSEAFF
TGCAGCGTTGATTACAGGGTGTCTGAAGCTTTCTTT
>TRBV7-9|TRBJ2-7|15|NA|NA
CASSQRGEKLYEQYF
TGTGCCAGCAGCCAGAGGGGGGAAAAACTCTACGAGCAGTACTTC
>TRBV12-5|TRBJ2-7|16|few|NA
CASVSTPGSLPYEQYF
TGTGCTAGTGTCTCCACTCCCGGAAGCTTACCCTACGAGCAGTACTTC
>TRBV18|TRBJ2-1|12|NA|NA
CASSDAYNEQFF
TGTGCCAGCTCAGATGCCTACAATGAGCAGTTCTTC
>TRBV30|TRBJ2-4|13|NA|NA
CAWSVGLSDIQYF
TGTGCCTGGAGTGTAGGTCTATCTGACATTCAGTACTTC
>TRBV2|TRBJ2-2|17|few|NA
CASSDGDDEQHTGELFF
TGTGCCAGCAGTGATGGGGATGACGAACAGCACACCGGGGAGCTGTTTTTT
>TRBV4-3|TRBJ2-3|13|NA|NA
CASSIGFTDTQYF
TGCGCCAGCAGCATTGGATTCACAGATACGCAGTATTTT
>TRBV29-1|TRBJ2-7|12|few|TRBD2
CSARGGRLEQYF
TGCAGCGCCCGCGGGGGGCGCCTCGAGCAGTACTTC
>TRBV5-6|TRBJ1-2|13|NA|NA
CASSLAESYGYTF
TGTGCCAGCAGCTTGGCCGAATCCTATGGCTACACCTTC